The present TCR beta chain was sequenced within a study of PD-1 blockade in mismatch repair-deficient tumors. Sequencing was performed with immunoSEQ multiplex PCR; in TCRdb, only in-frame clones are kept and a portion is missing. The table shows about 38,000 clones, with 70% to 90% occurring only once. All patients were mismatch repair deficient, assessed by either PCR or immunohistochemistry. A few pembrolizumab responders had their TCRs sequenced. V shed 6 bases and J shed 2 bases, with 7 bases lying between them. The CDR3 loop spans 12 amino acids. The germline V gene has CDR1 SGHKS and CDR2 YYEKEE (reference sequence).

Sequencing used peripheral blood, obtained approximately 78 weeks after starting pembrolizumab. This TCR derives from an adult with mismatch repair-deficient cancer. The J gene is TRBJ2-3, the V gene TRBV5-5; D is uncertain. As DNA, the CDR3 is TGTGCCAGCATCCCCGACACAGATACGCAGTATTTT. Residues: CASIPDTDTQYF.